Listed below are T cell receptor beta chains from one sample, sequenced in a study of blood T cell repertoires in COVID-19. The method was immunoSEQ multiplex PCR; TCRdb's version includes in-frame clones alone and lacks a portion of them. The sample holds some 260,000 clones, about 70% seen once. Sequenced material: peripheral blood. The receptors come from an elderly woman with acute or convalescent COVID-19. The CDR3 runs from the conserved cysteine through the conserved F or W. The D gene is left open where the match is weak. The size of a clone is reported for some rows only, either as once, few or many, or as a class for expanded clones.

V gene	D gene	J gene	clone size	CDR3 DNA	CDR3 protein
TRBV30	NA	TRBJ2-3	few	TGTGCCTGGAGTCTCCGGGGACTGCGTCCTAGCACAGATACGCAGTATTTT	CAWSLRGLRPSTDTQYF
TRBV7-6	TRBD2	TRBJ2-5	NA	TGTGCCAGCAGCGCTCGGACTAGCGGCCAAGAGACCCAGTACTTC	CASSARTSGQETQYF
TRBV9	TRBD2	TRBJ2-2	NA	TGTGCCAGCAGCCCTCATGCTAGCGGGAGGGCGGCGGGGGAGCTGTTTTTT	CASSPHASGRAAGELFF
TRBV28	NA	TRBJ2-7	few	TGTGCCAGCAGTTTTCGCGGGACCTCCTACGAGCAGTACTTC	CASSFRGTSYEQYF
TRBV7-9	NA	TRBJ1-2	NA	TGTGCCAGCAGCTTAGGGCAGAACTATGGCTACACCTTC	CASSLGQNYGYTF
TRBV3-1/TRBV3-2	NA	TRBJ1-3	NA	TGTGCCAGCAGCCAATTTGGGGGGACTGGAAACACCATATATTTT	CASSQFGGTGNTIYF
TRBV19	TRBD1	TRBJ2-7	NA	TGTGCCAGTAGCCCCGGGACAGACTACGAGCAGTACTTC	CASSPGTDYEQYF
TRBV18	NA	TRBJ2-5	NA	TGTGCCAGCTCACGCGGGACTGGAGGACAAGAGACCCAGTACTTC	CASSRGTGGQETQYF
TRBV19	TRBD1	TRBJ1-1	few	TGTGCCAGTAGTGTTCAACAGGGGCCTAACACTGAAGCTTTCTTT	CASSVQQGPNTEAFF
TRBV10-3	TRBD1	TRBJ1-5	NA	TGTGCCATCAGTGAATATTTCGGGACAGCCGCCGGTGGGCCCCAGCATTTT	CAISEYFGTAAGGPQHF
TRBV27	NA	TRBJ2-2	NA	TGTGCCAGCAGTTTGACACCATCGAACACCGGGGAGCTGTTTTTT	CASSLTPSNTGELFF
TRBV15	TRBD2	TRBJ2-2	NA	TGTGCCACCAGCAGAAGATGGGGGGCGAGCGGGGGCTTTAACACCGGGGAGCTGTTTTTT	CATSRRWGASGGFNTGELFF
TRBV28	TRBD2	TRBJ2-2	NA	TGTGCCAGCAGTTTATCTAGCGGGAGCGGTACCGGGGAGCTGTTTTTT	CASSLSSGSGTGELFF
TRBV5-1	TRBD1	TRBJ1-1	NA	TGCGCCAGCAGGACAGGGGGCGATACCGCTGAAGCTTTCTTT	CASRTGGDTAEAFF
TRBV18	NA	TRBJ1-1	NA	TGTGCCAGCTCACGCATTATACAGGCGAACACTGAAGCTTTCTTT	CASSRIIQANTEAFF
TRBV25-1	NA	TRBJ2-2	NA	TGTGCCAGCAAGCGTTCCAGCCTGGACACCGGGGAGCTGTTTTTT	CASKRSSLDTGELFF
TRBV18	NA	TRBJ1-3	NA	TGTGCCAGCTCACCATTTGAGCGCTCTGGAAACACCATATATTTT	CASSPFERSGNTIYF
TRBV18	TRBD1	TRBJ1-2	NA	TGTGCCAGCTCACCGGACAGGGAGGGTGGCTACACCTTC	CASSPDREGGYTF
TRBV18	TRBD1	TRBJ1-1	NA	TGTGCCAGCTCACCCAAGGACAGGGGAACTGAAGCTTTCTTT	CASSPKDRGTEAFF
TRBV3-1/TRBV3-2	NA	TRBJ1-2	once	TGTGCCAGCAGCCTACCCGGGGCAGGGGAGCATGGCTACACCTTC	CASSLPGAGEHGYTF
TRBV18	TRBD1	TRBJ2-1	NA	TGTGCCAGCTCTCCGGGACAGGGGCCCTACAATGAGCAGTTCTTC	CASSPGQGPYNEQFF
TRBV11-2	NA	TRBJ2-2	NA	TGTGCCAGCAGCTTAGATCTACTTCAACCGAACACCGGGGAGCTGTTTTTT	CASSLDLLQPNTGELFF